This TCR beta chain was found in a study of CD8 T cells in Susac syndrome. The RNA input was 0.5 to 1 ug, and it was reverse transcribed with random hexamers. TCRdb re-called the immunoSEQ multiplex PCR reads through MiXCR, storing one row per CDR3 protein. The sample yields about 190,000 distinct CDR3 sequences, around 93% seen once. Trimming left V 1 base short and J 9 bases short, with 10 bases between. The CDR3 consists of 12 residues. Looked up from germline, CDR1 is SQVTM and CDR2 is ANQGSEA. The clonotype comes from a human donor in good health. V gene TRBV29-1 combines with J gene TRBJ2-1; D is possibly TRBD2 (5 bases). The sequencing input was CD4+ T cells from PBMCs. CDR3 sequence reads: CSVEATGIEQFF. The CDR3 coding sequence is TGCAGCGTTGAAGCCACGGGGATTGAGCAGTTCTTC.